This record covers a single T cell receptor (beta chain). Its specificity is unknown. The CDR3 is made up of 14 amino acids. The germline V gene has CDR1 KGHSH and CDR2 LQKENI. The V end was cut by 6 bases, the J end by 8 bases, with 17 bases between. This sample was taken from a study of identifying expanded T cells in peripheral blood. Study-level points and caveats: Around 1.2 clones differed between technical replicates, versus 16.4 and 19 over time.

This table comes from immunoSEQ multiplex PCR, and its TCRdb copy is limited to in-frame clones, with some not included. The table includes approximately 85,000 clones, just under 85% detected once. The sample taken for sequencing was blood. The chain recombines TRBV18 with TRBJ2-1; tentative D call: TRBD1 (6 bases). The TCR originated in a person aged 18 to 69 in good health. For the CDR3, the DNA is TGTGCCAGCTCGCGAAATTCAGGGGCCTATGAGCAGTTCTTC. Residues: CASSRNSGAYEQFF.